The T cell receptor (beta chain) described here comes from a study of blood T cell repertoires in COVID-19 (dated by TCRdb to 2018 to 2020). Turning to the overall study: Samples covering the acute and convalescent phases of COVID-19 were provided by collaborators in the United States, Italy and Spain. The material from the prospective study consisted of cDNA or gDNA derived from T cells, B-cell-depleted T cells, or PBMCs. Deeply sampled blood TCRbeta repertoires from subjects exposed to, actively infected with, or recovered from COVID-19 were included in the dataset. The repertoires were made available in a free public database intended to serve as a resource for research on the immune response to SARS-CoV-2. Samples were obtained from the ongoing ImmuneRACE study (first 160 participants) and from 1,000 to 1,500 subjects provided by 6 global collaborators. The sample metadata nearly always contained a de-identified subject ID, COVID-19 status, age in years and sex. HLA class I and class II types, where available, came from metadata supplied by the sample provider rather than from assay-based typing. General findings and caveats noted by the study authors: The quantity of clinical and demographic metadata differed by source and by participant and was supplied without curation.

Participants in the prospective study were enrolled through a virtual design, were aged about 18 to 90 years, and lived in approximately 24 United States geographic areas. In the prospective study, cohorts were assigned on the basis of participant-reported clinical history obtained from a screening survey and a study questionnaire. Recovered participants in ImmuneRACE Cohort 3 were defined by two consecutive negative NP/OP PCR tests, clearance by a healthcare professional, or resolution of symptoms. In the prospective study, whole blood, serum and a nasopharyngeal or oropharyngeal swab were collected from each participant by mobile phlebotomists. Prospective study participants could optionally give additional blood draws and questionnaires over an approximately two-month period. Before DNA extraction, prospective study blood samples were shipped either frozen or at room temperature. TCRbeta CDR3 regions were amplified from genomic DNA using the immunoSEQ Assay, a bias-controlled multiplex PCR. In the source study's methods: Within the assay, amplification of reference gene primers was used to estimate how many nucleated cells each sample contained. Sequence reads were collapsed and filtered to measure the absolute abundance of every unique TCRbeta CDR3 rearrangement. For each sample, productive Simpson clonality was calculated as the square root of Simpson's diversity index over productive rearrangements. Not all clones reach the TCRdb copy of this immuneACCESS table, which keeps in-frame sequences only. Checked studies attribute under half of the gap to unresolved V genes and leave the rest unexplained. The DNA was the basis for D and trimming; V, J and clone size are from that table. The sample contains about 210,000 clones, 80% to 90% of them found a single time. Approximately 1.1% of the sample is in the top ten clones.

This clone was seen just once. Its antigen specificity is not known. No clone much larger than this one lies a single base away; base qualities are absent. From the germline V gene (reference sequence), CDR1 is LNHDA and CDR2 is SQIVND. Counted from cysteine to phenylalanine, this CDR3 has 14 amino acids. CDR3 DNA is the only sequence kept; it has 42 bases, read in frame from the first base. Trimming removed 4 bases from V and 5 bases from J; the gene matches leave 4 bases unexplained. This sequence originates from a man younger than 40 who had recovered from COVID-19. The chain links TRBV19 with TRBJ1-5; the central 8 bases match TRBD1. The source material was PBMCs or T cells enriched from blood (not recorded which). The CDR3 region has the sequence CASSTDRGDQPQHF. The nucleotide sequence reads as follows: TGTGCCAGTAGTACTGACAGGGGTGATCAGCCCCAGCATTTT.